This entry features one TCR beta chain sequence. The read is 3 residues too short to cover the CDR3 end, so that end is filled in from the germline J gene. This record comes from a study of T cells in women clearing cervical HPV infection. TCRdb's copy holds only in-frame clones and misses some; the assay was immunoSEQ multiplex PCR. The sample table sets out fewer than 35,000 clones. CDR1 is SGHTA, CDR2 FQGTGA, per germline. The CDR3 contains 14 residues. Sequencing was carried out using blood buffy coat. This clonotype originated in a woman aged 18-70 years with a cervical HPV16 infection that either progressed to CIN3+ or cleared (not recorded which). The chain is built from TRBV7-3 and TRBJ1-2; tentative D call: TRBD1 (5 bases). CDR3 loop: CASSASGTYNDYTF. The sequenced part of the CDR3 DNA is TGTGCCAGCAGCGCTAGCGGGACCTACAATGAC.